This is a list of T cell receptor beta chains from one sample in a study of identical twins. From the 5' RACE reads, TCRdb called clonotypes with MiXCR, one entry per CDR3 protein. The table shows roughly 500,000 distinct CDR3 sequences, with less than 25% occurring only once. This sample also appeared in a second study, on T cells expressing NK-cell markers.

Sequencing input: CD4+ T cells sorted from blood. The origin of the receptors is a woman aged 18-29 years in good health. Each CDR3 is given with its conserved first and last residue. The order of the fields is J gene, clone size, V gene, D gene, CDR3 DNA, CDR3 protein. A D gene is named only where the DNA matches it firmly. The size of a clone is reported for some rows only, either as once, few or many, or as a class for expanded clones.

TRBJ2-4 | few | TRBV5-1 | - | TGCGCCAGCAGCTTGGCGGGGGACAAAAACATTCAGTACTTC | CASSLAGDKNIQYF
TRBJ2-3 | - | TRBV20-1 | - | TGCAGTGCTAGAGATGGGTACCTATACACAGATACGCAGTATTTT | CSARDGYLYTDTQYF
TRBJ2-5 | few | TRBV20-1 | - | TGCAGTGCAAGACCCTCTGGGGCCCAGTACTTC | CSARPSGAQYF
TRBJ2-3 | few | TRBV18 | - | TGTGCCAGCTCACCACCGGGCAGGTACACAGATACGCAGTATTTT | CASSPPGRYTDTQYF
TRBJ2-5 | few | TRBV2 | - | TGTGCCAGCAGTGATGAAGGGGAAGAGACCCAGTACTTC | CASSDEGEETQYF
TRBJ2-2 | - | TRBV7-7 | TRBD1 | TGTGCTAGCAGCCTTCACAGGGGCTCCGGGGAGCTGTTTTTT | CASSLHRGSGELFF
TRBJ2-5 | - | TRBV11-2 | - | TGTGCCAGCAGCTTCGGTCGCGTCCGGGAGACCCAGTACTTC | CASSFGRVRETQYF
TRBJ2-5 | many | TRBV12-3/TRBV12-4 | TRBD2 | TGTGCCAGCAGTGCCGGACTAGCGGGGGGACCCTTCCAAGAGACCCAGTACTTC | CASSAGLAGGPFQETQYF
TRBJ1-5 | few | TRBV10-3 | - | TGTGCCACGACGCTCCGGGACACAGACCAGCCCCAGCATTTT | CATTLRDTDQPQHF
TRBJ2-7 | - | TRBV3-1 | - | TGTGCCAGCAGCCAGGGGAGGGACAGGCAGTACTTC | CASSQGRDRQYF
TRBJ1-6 | many | TRBV10-3 | - | TGTGCCATCAGTGCCCGCACAGTCGGACAGAGCTCCTATAATTCACCCCTCCACTTT | CAISARTVGQSSYNSPLHF
TRBJ2-5 | - | TRBV2 | TRBD1 | TGTGCCAGCAACCGGGGGACAGGGCAAGAGACCCAGTACTTC | CASNRGTGQETQYF
TRBJ2-3 | - | TRBV6-4 | TRBD2 | TGTGCCAGCGGGCCTAGCGGGGGGGCGGCAGATACGCAGTATTTT | CASGPSGGAADTQYF
TRBJ2-1 | - | TRBV6-2/TRBV6-3 | - | TGTGCCAGCAGCCAAAGCCTCTCCTACAATGAGCAGTTCTTC | CASSQSLSYNEQFF
TRBJ2-1 | - | TRBV9 | - | TGTGCCAGCAGCGTATTGGGCAATGAGCAGTTCTTC | CASSVLGNEQFF
TRBJ1-1 | few | TRBV20-1 | - | TGCAGTGCTAGAATTTACATGAACACTGAAGCTTTCTTT | CSARIYMNTEAFF
TRBJ2-6 | few | TRBV5-5 | - | TGTGCCAGCAGCTCCAGAGGACAGCCCTCTGGGGCCAACGTCCTGACTTTC | CASSSRGQPSGANVLTF
TRBJ2-1 | many | TRBV12-3/TRBV12-4 | TRBD2 | TGTGCCAGCAGTTTTCCGGGGACTAGGACGAATGAGCAGTTCTTC | CASSFPGTRTNEQFF
TRBJ2-2 | few | TRBV6-5 | - | TGTGCCAGCAGGACCCCAAGCACCGGGGAGCTGTTTTTT | CASRTPSTGELFF
TRBJ2-4 | - | TRBV7-9 | - | TGTGCCAGCAGCTTAGACGTGGGTACGGGACGACAGTACTTC | CASSLDVGTGRQYF
TRBJ1-1 | - | TRBV7-2 | TRBD1 | TGTGCCAGCAGTTTCGACAGGGAGGCTGAAGCTTTCTTT | CASSFDREAEAFF
TRBJ2-1 | - | TRBV29-1 | - | TGCAGCGTTGCAGGGGACCTCTACAATGAGCAGTTCTTC | CSVAGDLYNEQFF
TRBJ2-1 | - | TRBV15 | - | TGTGCCACCAGTGGCAGAGTCTCCTACAATGAGCAGTTCTTC | CATSGRVSYNEQFF
TRBJ2-1 | - | TRBV9 | TRBD1 | TGTGCCAGCAGCGCCCGACCCGGACAGGGAAGCAATGAGCAGTTCTTC | CASSARPGQGSNEQFF
TRBJ2-2 | - | TRBV11-1 | TRBD2 | TGTGCCAGCAGCTTAGCGGGGACTAGCGGGGCGAACACCGGGGAGCTGTTTTTT | CASSLAGTSGANTGELFF
TRBJ2-7 | - | TRBV18 | - | TGTGCCAGCTCACCACCAACCGCCTACGAGCAGTACTTC | CASSPPTAYEQYF
TRBJ1-2 | many | TRBV12-3/TRBV12-4 | - | TGTGCCAGCAGTTTGGCCGGCTACACCTTC | CASSLAGYTF
TRBJ1-1 | few | TRBV20-1 | - | TGCAGTGCTAGAGACCCCGGACGCCTAACTACTGAAGCTTTCTTT | CSARDPGRLTTEAFF
TRBJ2-5 | - | TRBV20-1 | - | TGCAGTGCCCGCCTAACCGGTCGGGAGACCCAGTACTTC | CSARLTGRETQYF
TRBJ2-5 | - | TRBV14 | - | TGTGCCAGCAGCCCTTTCCGGACAGCCCAGGTGGAGACCCAGTACTTC | CASSPFRTAQVETQYF
TRBJ2-7 | - | TRBV7-9 | - | TGTGCCAGCGCTACTGGCAGGGGTCTCAACGAGCAGTACTTC | CASATGRGLNEQYF
TRBJ2-1 | few | TRBV6-2/TRBV6-3 | - | TGTGCCAGCACCCAGGGTGGTGAGCAGTTCTTC | CASTQGGEQFF
TRBJ2-1 | few | TRBV27 | - | TGTGCCAGTCCTGTACAGGGTATTGAGCAGTTCTTC | CASPVQGIEQFF
TRBJ2-5 | - | TRBV6-1 | - | TGTGCCAGCAGGTCTTGGGGGGCTGAAACGGAGACCCAGTACTTC | CASRSWGAETETQYF
TRBJ2-4 | many | TRBV7-6 | - | TGTGCCAGCAGCTTAGGCGGGGCAAGCAACATTCAGTACTTC | CASSLGGASNIQYF
TRBJ2-7 | - | TRBV2 | - | TGTGCCAGCGGGGGGCACTACGAGCAGTACTTC | CASGGHYEQYF
TRBJ2-7 | - | TRBV28 | TRBD1 | TGTGCCAGCAGTTTACAGGGCAGGGGGCGCCGGGAGCAGTACTTC | CASSLQGRGRREQYF
TRBJ1-4 | many | TRBV6-5 | - | TGTGCCAGCAGTTGGGTACAGGGCGAGAAACTGTTTTTT | CASSWVQGEKLFF
TRBJ2-1 | - | TRBV7-9 | TRBD2 | TGTGCCAGCAGCTCCGGACTAGCGGGAGGGCTAGATGAGCAGTTCTTC | CASSSGLAGGLDEQFF
TRBJ2-1 | few | TRBV5-1 | - | TGCGCCAGCAGCTTAGGAAACCTTCGCAATGAGCAGTTCTTC | CASSLGNLRNEQFF
TRBJ2-1 | - | TRBV2 | - | TGTGCCTCGAAGGGCCTAAGCTCCTACAATGAGCAGTTCTTC | CASKGLSSYNEQFF
TRBJ1-3 | few | TRBV7-6 | - | TGTGCCAGCAGCTTGGGGACGTCAGGAAACACCATATATTTT | CASSLGTSGNTIYF
TRBJ2-4 | - | TRBV21-1 | - | TGTGCCAGCAGCAATGCCAATTTAGCCAAAAACATTCAGTACTTC | CASSNANLAKNIQYF
TRBJ1-1 | - | TRBV12-3/TRBV12-4 | TRBD1 | TGTGCCAGCAGCCCAGGGGGGGGCGGTCTGGCTTTCTTT | CASSPGGGGLAFF
TRBJ2-1 | few | TRBV9 | - | TGTGCCAGCAGCGTATTGGCAGGGTTCTATGCCGGGAATGAGCAGTTCTTC | CASSVLAGFYAGNEQFF
TRBJ2-3 | many | TRBV7-2 | - | TGTGCCAGCAGCTTCCTAGCGAGCACAGATACGCAGTATTTT | CASSFLASTDTQYF
TRBJ2-2 | few | TRBV30 | - | TGTGCCTGGAACAGGGTCCCCACCGGGGAGCTGTTTTTT | CAWNRVPTGELFF
TRBJ2-1 | few | TRBV7-2 | TRBD2 | TGTGCCAGCAGCTACAGCGGGGGGACTAGCATTTATGAGCAGTTCTTC | CASSYSGGTSIYEQFF